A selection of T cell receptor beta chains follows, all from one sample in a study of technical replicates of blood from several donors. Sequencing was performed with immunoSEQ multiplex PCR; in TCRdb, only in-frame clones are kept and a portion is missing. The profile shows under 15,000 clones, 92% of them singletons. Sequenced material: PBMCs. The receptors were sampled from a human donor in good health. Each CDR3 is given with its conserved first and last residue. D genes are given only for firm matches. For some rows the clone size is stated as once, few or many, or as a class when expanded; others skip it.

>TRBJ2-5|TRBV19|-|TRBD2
TGTGCCAGTAGTATCGACCTAGCGGGAGTTCGAGAGACCCAGTACTTC
CASSIDLAGVRETQYF
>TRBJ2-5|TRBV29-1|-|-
TGCAGCGTTGATACTACTAACCAAGAGACCCAGTACTTC
CSVDTTNQETQYF
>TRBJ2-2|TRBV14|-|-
TGTGCCAGCAGCCAAGTAGAGGCCGGGGAGCTGTTTTTT
CASSQVEAGELFF
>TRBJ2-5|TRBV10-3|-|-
TGTGCCATCAGTACTAGCGCGAGGGGGGAGACCCAGTACTTC
CAISTSARGETQYF
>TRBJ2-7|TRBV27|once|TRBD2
TGTGCCAGCAGTTTCACAGCGGGGAGCGCGTTTGAGCAGTACTTC
CASSFTAGSAFEQYF
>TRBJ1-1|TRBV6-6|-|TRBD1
TGTGCCAGCAGCCAAGGGGACAGGCCATCAGAAGCTTTCTTT
CASSQGDRPSEAFF
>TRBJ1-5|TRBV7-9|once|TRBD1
TGTGCCAGCAGCTTGGACAGGGGGCCGAACAATCAGCCCCAGCATTTT
CASSLDRGPNNQPQHF
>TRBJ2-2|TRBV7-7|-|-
TGTGCCAGCACCTCGGGGGACAGCAACACCGGGGAGCTGTTTTTT
CASTSGDSNTGELFF
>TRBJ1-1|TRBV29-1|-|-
TGCAGCGTCAATAGCGTTGTGACTGAAGCTTTCTTT
CSVNSVVTEAFF
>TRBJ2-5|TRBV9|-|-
TGTGCCAGCAGCGCTTACATCAGGGGTTTGGGACAAGAGACCCAGTACTTC
CASSAYIRGLGQETQYF
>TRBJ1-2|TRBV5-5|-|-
TGTGCCAGCATTCTCGGAGAGTGGAGCTATGGCTACACCTTC
CASILGEWSYGYTF
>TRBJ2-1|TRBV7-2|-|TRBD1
TGTGCCAGCAAGCCGCCGGGGACAGGGGGCAATGAGCAGTTCTTC
CASKPPGTGGNEQFF
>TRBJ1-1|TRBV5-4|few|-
TGTGCCAGCAGCTCCTCGGGTTGGAACACTGAAGCTTTCTTT
CASSSSGWNTEAFF
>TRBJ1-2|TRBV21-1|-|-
TGTGCCAGCAGCAAAGATCCAAGGACATCGGCGGATGGCTACACCTTC
CASSKDPRTSADGYTF
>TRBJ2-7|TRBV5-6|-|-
TGTGCCAGCAGCTCCCTAAGGGGAACCTACGAGCAGTACTTC
CASSSLRGTYEQYF
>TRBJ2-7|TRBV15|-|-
TGTGCCACCAGCAGAGATACAGATCCCTACGAGCAGTACTTC
CATSRDTDPYEQYF
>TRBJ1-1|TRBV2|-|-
TGTGCCAACCACCGCCAGACTGAAGCTTTCTTT
CANHRQTEAFF
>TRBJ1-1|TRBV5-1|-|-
TGCGCCAGCAGCTTTAATCCCTCGAACACTGAAGCTTTCTTT
CASSFNPSNTEAFF
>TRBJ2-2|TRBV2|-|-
TGTGCCAGCAGTGAAACCCGAGGGACCGGGGAGCTGTTTTTT
CASSETRGTGELFF
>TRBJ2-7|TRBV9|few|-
TGTGCCAGCAGCGTAGATACTAGTACCTACGAGCAGTACTTC
CASSVDTSTYEQYF
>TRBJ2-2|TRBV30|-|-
TGTGCCTGGAATAGGGGCAACACCGGGGAGCTGTTTTTT
CAWNRGNTGELFF
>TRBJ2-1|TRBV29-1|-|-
TGCAGCGTTCAGGGGCAAGGGGCGGGAGTCGGGCAGTTCTTC
CSVQGQGAGVGQFF